One sample yielded the 9 T cell receptor beta chains listed below, sequenced in a study of shared clonotypes between healthy human individuals. The data were produced by immunoSEQ multiplex PCR, yet TCRdb's version contains in-frame clones alone and is incomplete. The sample holds about 2.3 million clones, approximately 90% seen once. Sequencing was performed on naive CD4+ T cells from PBMCs. The sample's subset: CD45RA+ positively selected. The source is a man aged 18 to 30 in good health. Some clones in this sample may be carry-over from other donors' samples.

The CDR3 loop is CASSLLDANYEQYF. Written as DNA, the CDR3 is TGCGCCAGCAGCTTGTTGGACGCTAATTACGAGCAGTACTTC. The rearrangement joins TRBV5-1 to TRBJ2-7; D ambiguous. Trimming left V 1 base short and J 4 bases short, with 12 bases between. CDR3 size: 14 residues. Looked up from germline, CDR1 is SGHRS and CDR2 is YFSETQ.

This clone was observed a handful of times. This chain joins TRBV7-9 and TRBJ1-2; tentatively, D is TRBD1 (5 bases). This CDR3 contains 14 residues. Germline CDR1 reads SEHNR; CDR2 reads FQNEAQ (reference sequence). V was shortened by 2 bases and J by 4 bases, with 11 bases between the two germline ends. CDR3 nucleotide sequence: TGTGCCAGCAGCTTACTTTTCGACAGCTATGGCTACACCTTC. Translation: CASSLLFDSYGYTF.

This clone turned up a few times. This rearrangement joins TRBV18 to TRBJ1-2, with 9 nucleotides matching TRBD1. The germline gives CDR1 KGHSH, CDR2 LQKENI. CDR3 length equals 14 residues. Trimming took 5 bases from V and 7 from J; bases not matched to a gene: 8. CDR3 residues: CASSSSGTGFGYTF. The CDR3 DNA sequence: TGTGCCAGCTCATCATCCGGGACAGGGTTTGGCTACACCTTC.

The chain has TRBV4-2 and TRBJ2-7; 10 bases agree with TRBD1. Germline assignment: CDR1 LGHNA and CDR2 YNFKEQ. V was pared by 4 bases and J by 2 bases, with 5 bases of the junction left unmatched. There are 15 residues in the CDR3. The CDR3 region has the DNA TGTGCCAGCAGCCGGCCGGGACAGGGGACCTACGAGCAGTACTTC. This sequence encodes CASSRPGQGTYEQYF.

The chain employs TRBV2 and TRBJ2-7; D gene ambiguous. The germline V gene has CDR1 SNHLY and CDR2 FYNNEI. V dropped 8 bases and J dropped 0 bases, with 14 bases sitting between them. The CDR3 is 14 amino acids. The CDR3 here is CASWDSNSSYEQYF. The DNA of the CDR3 is TGTGCCAGCTGGGATAGCAACAGCTCCTACGAGCAGTACTTC.

The rearrangement links TRBV2 to TRBJ1-1, with D maybe TRBD1 (6 bases). This CDR3 is 17 amino acids long. The V end was cut by 3 bases, the J end by 1 base, with 18 bases between. CDR1 is SNHLY, CDR2 FYNNEI, per germline. CDR3 bases: TGTGCCAGCAGTGACGGGGACATCATTTCAAGGAACACTGAAGCTTTCTTT. This gives the protein CASSDGDIISRNTEAFF.

This chain connects TRBV5-1 to TRBJ2-4; D is ambiguous. The germline V and J ends were trimmed by 4 bases and 5 bases, with 16 bases remaining between them. Per the germline V gene, CDR1 is SGHRS and CDR2 is YFSETQ. CDR3 size: 15 residues. CDR3 sequence (DNA): TGCGCCAGCAGCCCCGGGCAAATTTCGCAAAACATTCAGTACTTC. Protein sequence: CASSPGQISQNIQYF.

The genes are TRBV9 and TRBJ2-5; a possible D gene is TRBD2 (6 bases). Germline CDR1 and CDR2: SGDLS and YYNGEE. V lost 1 base and J 5 bases, leaving 15 bases between the germline ends. The CDR3 sequence is 15 residues long. The CDR3 sequence: CASSVIAASPETQYF. The CDR3 bases are TGTGCCAGCAGCGTAATAGCGGCCTCCCCGGAGACCCAGTACTTC.

This chain links TRBV25-1 with TRBJ2-3, with unresolved D. Germline V gene data show CDR1 as MGHDK and CDR2 as SYGVNS. This CDR3 spans 14 amino acids. Trimming took off 3 bases at V and 4 bases at J, with 11 bases between the two ends. The CDR3 loop is CASSDARKSDTQYF. For the CDR3, the DNA is TGTGCCAGCAGTGATGCCCGAAAGTCAGATACGCAGTATTTT.